This TCR beta chain was found in a study of CD4 T cells in relation to SARS-CoV-2 and coronaviruses. Germline V gene sequence: CDR1 MNHEY, CDR2 SVGAGI. The CDR3 covers 12 residues. After removal of 6 bases from V and 15 bases from J, the junction contained 7 bases not matched to a gene. Before the COVID-19 pandemic, during about 2011-2019, CD4+ T cells were taken from unexposed donors. After approximately 10 days of culture, CD4+ T cells were isolated. Unexposed-donor CD4+ T cells were probed with SARS-CoV-2 S/N and four cold-coronavirus spikes, cells permitting. Each well had approximately 2.2 million PBMCs in around 5% human AB serum with IL-2. On days 3 and 7, cultures got half fresh IL-2 medium. As for this clone: Antigen specificity is unknown.

The assay was immunoSEQ multiplex PCR, and TCRdb's table has in-frame clones only and misses some. This sample has around 9,700 clones; approximately 69% occur once, and the top ten carry around 17%. This receptor was obtained from a human donor in good health. V gene TRBV6-5 combines with J gene TRBJ2-1; 11 bases map to TRBD2. Sample: CD4+ T cells from PBMCs, cultured in vitro. CDR3 nucleotide sequence: TGTGCCAGCAGAGAGACTAGCGGGGATTCGTTCTTC. As protein: CASRETSGDSFF.